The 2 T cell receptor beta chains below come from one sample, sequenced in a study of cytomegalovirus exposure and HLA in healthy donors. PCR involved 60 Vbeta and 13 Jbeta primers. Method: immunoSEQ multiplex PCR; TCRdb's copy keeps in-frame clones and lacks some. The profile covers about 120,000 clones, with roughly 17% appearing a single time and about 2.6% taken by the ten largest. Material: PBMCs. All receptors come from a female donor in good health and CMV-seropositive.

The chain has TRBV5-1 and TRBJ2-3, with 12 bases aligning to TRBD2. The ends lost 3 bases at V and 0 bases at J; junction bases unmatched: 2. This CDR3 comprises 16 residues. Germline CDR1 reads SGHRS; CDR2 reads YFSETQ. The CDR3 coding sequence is TGCGCCAGCAGCTCTGGACTAGCGGGAAGCACAGATACGCAGTATTTT. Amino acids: CASSSGLAGSTDTQYF.

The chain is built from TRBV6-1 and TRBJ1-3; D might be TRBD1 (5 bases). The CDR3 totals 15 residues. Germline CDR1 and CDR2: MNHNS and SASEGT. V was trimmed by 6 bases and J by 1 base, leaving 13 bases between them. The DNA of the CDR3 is TGTGCCAGCAGCCGTTCCGGGGGATCTGGAAACACCATATATTTT. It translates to CASSRSGGSGNTIYF.